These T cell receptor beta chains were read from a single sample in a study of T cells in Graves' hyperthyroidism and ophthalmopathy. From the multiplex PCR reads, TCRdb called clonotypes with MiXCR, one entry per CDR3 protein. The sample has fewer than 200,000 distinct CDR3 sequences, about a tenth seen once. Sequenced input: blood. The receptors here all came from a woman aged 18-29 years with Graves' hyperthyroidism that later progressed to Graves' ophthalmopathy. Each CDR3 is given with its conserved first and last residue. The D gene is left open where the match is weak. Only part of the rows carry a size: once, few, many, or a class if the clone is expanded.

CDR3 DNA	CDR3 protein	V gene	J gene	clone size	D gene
TGTGCCAGCAATATGGACAGAACAGGCTACACCTTC	CASNMDRTGYTF	TRBV28	TRBJ1-2	many	.
TGTGCCAGCAGTTATATGGGGATAAGACAGAGCAATCAGCCCCAGCATTTT	CASSYMGIRQSNQPQHF	TRBV6-1	TRBJ1-5	many	.
TGTGCCAGCAGCTCCCGACCGAGAACTAGCACAGATACGCAGTATTTT	CASSSRPRTSTDTQYF	TRBV9	TRBJ2-3	.	.
TGTGCCTGGAGTTTGAGCAACCTCGAGTCGTCCAAAAACATTCAGTACTTC	CAWSLSNLESSKNIQYF	TRBV30	TRBJ2-4	few	.
TGTGCCAGCACCAAAGAACAGGGGAGTGAGTACAATGAGCAGTTCTTC	CASTKEQGSEYNEQFF	TRBV27	TRBJ2-1	many	TRBD1
TGCAGTGCTAACGAGGGGAACACTGAAGCTTTCTTT	CSANEGNTEAFF	TRBV20-1	TRBJ1-1	many	.
TGTGCCAGCAGCCCGGCCGGACACATCTATGGCTACACCTTC	CASSPAGHIYGYTF	TRBV7-3	TRBJ1-2	.	.
TGTGCCAGCGCGGACAGGGCCACCTACGAGCAGTACTTC	CASADRATYEQYF	TRBV6-1	TRBJ2-7	many	TRBD1
TGTGCCAGCAGCCGCCGACAGTGGTATGGCAATCAGCCCCAGCATTTT	CASSRRQWYGNQPQHF	TRBV12-3/TRBV12-4	TRBJ1-5	many	.
TGTGCCAGCAGTTTAACGCCCCCCATGGGGGGGGGGACCCAGTACTTC	CASSLTPPMGGGTQYF	TRBV12-3/TRBV12-4	TRBJ2-5	many	TRBD2
TGTGCCAGCAGCGTAGTGGGGGTCTCCTACAATGAGCAGTTCTTC	CASSVVGVSYNEQFF	TRBV9	TRBJ2-1	many	.
TGTGCCAGCAGCTTACTTATGAGGGGCAATCAGCCCCAGCATTTT	CASSLLMRGNQPQHF	TRBV11-3	TRBJ1-5	.	.
TGTGCCAGCAGCTTAGCGTCAGGGTACAATCAGCCCCAGCATTTT	CASSLASGYNQPQHF	TRBV7-2	TRBJ1-5	many	.
TGCAGTGCTAGAGAAGGACAGTATAGCAATCAGCCCCAGCATTTT	CSAREGQYSNQPQHF	TRBV20-1	TRBJ1-5	many	.
TGTGCCAGCAGTTACTCTCGTCTGGGCAATGAGCAGTTCTTC	CASSYSRLGNEQFF	TRBV6-2/TRBV6-3	TRBJ2-1	many	.
TGCAGTGCTAGAGGTCGGGTCTCCGGTTCTGCGCTGTTTTTT	CSARGRVSGSALFF	TRBV20-1	TRBJ2-2	many	.
TGTGCCAGCAGCCACTCCAGAGTAGGGCTTTCAAACTATGGCTACACCTTC	CASSHSRVGLSNYGYTF	TRBV3-1	TRBJ1-2	many	.
TGTGCCACCAGAGGACTAGCGGGAGAAAAAGGGGAGCTGTTTTTT	CATRGLAGEKGELFF	TRBV24-1	TRBJ2-2	few	TRBD2
TGTGCCTGGAAACAGAGTAACACAGATACGCAGTATTTT	CAWKQSNTDTQYF	TRBV30	TRBJ2-3	.	.
TGTGCCAGCAGCTTAGGTAGGGGAGCTGAAGCTTTCTTT	CASSLGRGAEAFF	TRBV7-3	TRBJ1-1	many	.
TGTGCCAGTAGTATGGCGGGGGCCAACTTGGAGACCCAGTACTTC	CASSMAGANLETQYF	TRBV19	TRBJ2-5	medium-sized	.
TGCAGCGTGGAGGGACTAGCGGGGACCGGGGAGCTGTTTTTT	CSVEGLAGTGELFF	TRBV29-1	TRBJ2-2	many	TRBD2
TGTGCCAGCAGTGAGACAGGGATTGCCGGGGAGCTGTTTTTT	CASSETGIAGELFF	TRBV25-1	TRBJ2-2	many	TRBD1
TGTGCCAGCAGCAGTCAACAGGGGAGGAACACTGAAGCTTTCTTT	CASSSQQGRNTEAFF	TRBV7-3	TRBJ1-1	many	TRBD1
TGTGCCAGCAGTATCGGGACTAGCGGGACCTACGAGCAGTACTTC	CASSIGTSGTYEQYF	TRBV27	TRBJ2-7	many	TRBD2
TGTGCCAGCAGTGAAGCGTTCAGGACAGGGGATTCACCCCTCCACTTT	CASSEAFRTGDSPLHF	TRBV2	TRBJ1-6	many	TRBD1